In its sample, the clone carrying this T cell receptor (beta chain) was seen many times. Extraction yielded at least 5 micrograms of total RNA per sample. The V end lost 6 bases, the J end lost 5 bases, and 7 bases lay between the germline ends. CDR3 length: 11 amino acids. Germline CDR1 is MGHDK and CDR2 is SYGVNS. This sample was included in a study of blood T cells in healthy people across ages. Next came a second PCR, run for about 7 to 12 cycles, which used a sample-barcoded 5' primer along with a J-beta primer mix. TCRdb fed the 5' RACE reads into MiXCR, producing one record per CDR3 protein. The top ten hold 28% of the sample, which has 800,000 to 900,000 distinct CDR3 sequences, about 59% seen once.

The gene calls are TRBV25-1 and TRBJ1-2; D unresolved. The sequencing input was blood. The TCR was taken from a man aged 30 to 39 in good health. CDR3: CASREGYGYTF. The CDR3 DNA reads as TGTGCCAGCAGGGAGGGTTATGGCTACACCTTC.